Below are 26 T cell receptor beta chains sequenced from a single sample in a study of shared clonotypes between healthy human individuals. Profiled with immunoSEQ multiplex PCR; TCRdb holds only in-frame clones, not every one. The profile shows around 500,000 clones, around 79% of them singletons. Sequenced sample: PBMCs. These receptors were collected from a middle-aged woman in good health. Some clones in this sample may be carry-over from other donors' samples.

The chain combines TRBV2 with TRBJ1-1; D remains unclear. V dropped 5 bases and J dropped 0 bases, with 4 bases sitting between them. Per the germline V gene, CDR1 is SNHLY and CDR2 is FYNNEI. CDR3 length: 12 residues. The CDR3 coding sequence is TGTGCCAGCAGTTTCCTGAACACTGAAGCTTTCTTT. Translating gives CASSFLNTEAFF.

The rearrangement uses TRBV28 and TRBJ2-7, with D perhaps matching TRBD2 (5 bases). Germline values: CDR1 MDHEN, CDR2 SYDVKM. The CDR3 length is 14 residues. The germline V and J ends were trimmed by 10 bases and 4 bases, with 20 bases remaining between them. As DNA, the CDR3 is TGTGCCACCTGCCGGGGTAAGATGGCGTACGAGCAGTACTTC. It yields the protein CATCRGKMAYEQYF.

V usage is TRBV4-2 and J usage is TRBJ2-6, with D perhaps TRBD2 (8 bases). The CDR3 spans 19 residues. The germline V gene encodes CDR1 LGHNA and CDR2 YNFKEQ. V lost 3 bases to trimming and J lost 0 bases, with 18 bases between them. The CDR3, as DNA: TGTGCCAGCAGCCAGGAGCGGGGGACAGCCTCCTCTGGGGCCAACGTCCTGACTTTC. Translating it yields CASSQERGTASSGANVLTF.

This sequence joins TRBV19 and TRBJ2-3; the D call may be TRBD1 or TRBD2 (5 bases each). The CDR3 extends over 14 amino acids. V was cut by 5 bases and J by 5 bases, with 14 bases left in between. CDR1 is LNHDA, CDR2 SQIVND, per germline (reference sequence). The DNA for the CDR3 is TGTGCCAGTAGTTGGGACCGTGCACAAGATACGCAGTATTTT. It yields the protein CASSWDRAQDTQYF.

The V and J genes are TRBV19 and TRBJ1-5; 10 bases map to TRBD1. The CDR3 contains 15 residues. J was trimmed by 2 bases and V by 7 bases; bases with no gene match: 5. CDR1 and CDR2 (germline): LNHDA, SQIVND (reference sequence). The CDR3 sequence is CASNPGTGGNQPQHF. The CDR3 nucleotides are TGTGCCAGTAACCCCGGGACAGGGGGCAATCAGCCCCAGCATTTT.

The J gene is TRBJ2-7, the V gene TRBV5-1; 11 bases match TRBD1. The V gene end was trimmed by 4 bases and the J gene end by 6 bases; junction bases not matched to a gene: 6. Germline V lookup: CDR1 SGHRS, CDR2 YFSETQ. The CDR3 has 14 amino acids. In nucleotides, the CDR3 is TGCGCCAGCAGCCATGGACAGGGGGCTCCCGAGCAGTACTTC. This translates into CASSHGQGAPEQYF.

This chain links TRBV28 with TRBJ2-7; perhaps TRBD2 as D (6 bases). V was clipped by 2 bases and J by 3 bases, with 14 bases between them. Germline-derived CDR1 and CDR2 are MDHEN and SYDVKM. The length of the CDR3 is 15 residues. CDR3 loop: CASSLRLGEVYEQYF. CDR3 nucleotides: TGTGCCAGCAGTTTAAGGTTGGGGGAGGTCTACGAGCAGTACTTC.

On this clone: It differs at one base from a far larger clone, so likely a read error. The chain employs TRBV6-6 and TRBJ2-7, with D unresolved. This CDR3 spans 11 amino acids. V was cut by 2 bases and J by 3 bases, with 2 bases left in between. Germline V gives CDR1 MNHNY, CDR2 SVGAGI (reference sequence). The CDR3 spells CASSYLYEQYF. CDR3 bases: TGTGCCAGCAGTTACCTCTACGAGCAGTACTTC.

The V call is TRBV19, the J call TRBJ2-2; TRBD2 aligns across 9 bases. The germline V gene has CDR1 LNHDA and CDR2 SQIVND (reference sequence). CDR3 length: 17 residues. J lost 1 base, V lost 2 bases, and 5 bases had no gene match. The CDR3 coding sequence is TGTGCCAGTAGTATAAGTGGCGGGAGGGTGAACACCGGGGAGCTGTTTTTT. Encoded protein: CASSISGGRVNTGELFF.

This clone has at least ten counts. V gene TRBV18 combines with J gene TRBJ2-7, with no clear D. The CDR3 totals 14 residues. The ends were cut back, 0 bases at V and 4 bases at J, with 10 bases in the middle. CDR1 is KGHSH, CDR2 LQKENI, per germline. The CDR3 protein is CASSPPLRNYEQYF. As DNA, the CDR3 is TGTGCCAGCTCACCACCATTGCGCAATTACGAGCAGTACTTC.

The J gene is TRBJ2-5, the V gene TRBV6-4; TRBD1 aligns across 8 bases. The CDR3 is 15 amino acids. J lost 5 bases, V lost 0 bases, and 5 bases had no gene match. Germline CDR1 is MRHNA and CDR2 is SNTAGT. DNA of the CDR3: TGTGCCAGCAGTGACTCGGCAGGGGGCAGGGAGACCCAGTACTTC. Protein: CASSDSAGGRETQYF.

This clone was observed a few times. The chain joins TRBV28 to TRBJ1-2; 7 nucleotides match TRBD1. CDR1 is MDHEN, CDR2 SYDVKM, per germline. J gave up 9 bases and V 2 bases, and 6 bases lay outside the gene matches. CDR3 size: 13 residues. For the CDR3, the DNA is TGTGCCAGCAGTTTACTACAGGGGAGTCGCTACACCTTC. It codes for CASSLLQGSRYTF.

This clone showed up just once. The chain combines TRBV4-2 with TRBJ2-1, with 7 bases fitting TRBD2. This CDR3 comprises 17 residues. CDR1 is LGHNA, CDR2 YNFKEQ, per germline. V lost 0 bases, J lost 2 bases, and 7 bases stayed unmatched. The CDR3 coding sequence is TGTGCCAGCAGCCAAGATGGAGCTAGCGGAGCCTACAATGAGCAGTTCTTC. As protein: CASSQDGASGAYNEQFF.

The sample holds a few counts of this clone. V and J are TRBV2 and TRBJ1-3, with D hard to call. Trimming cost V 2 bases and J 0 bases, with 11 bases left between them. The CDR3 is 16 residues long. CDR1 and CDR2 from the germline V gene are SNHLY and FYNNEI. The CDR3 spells CASSERVGYSGNTIYF. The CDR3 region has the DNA TGTGCCAGCAGTGAAAGGGTCGGGTACTCTGGAAACACCATATATTTT.

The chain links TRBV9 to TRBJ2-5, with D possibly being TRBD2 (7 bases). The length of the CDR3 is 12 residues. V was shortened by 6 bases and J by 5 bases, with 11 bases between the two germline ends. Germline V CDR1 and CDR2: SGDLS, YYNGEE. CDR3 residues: CASKGGGETQYF. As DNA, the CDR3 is TGTGCCAGCAAGGGAGGGGGGGAGACCCAGTACTTC.

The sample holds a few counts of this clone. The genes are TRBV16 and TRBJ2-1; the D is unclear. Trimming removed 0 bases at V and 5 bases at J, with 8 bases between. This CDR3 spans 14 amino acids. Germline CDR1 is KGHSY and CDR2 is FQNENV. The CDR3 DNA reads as TGTGCCAGCAGCCAATCGAGGCCCGACAATGAGCAGTTCTTC. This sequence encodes CASSQSRPDNEQFF.

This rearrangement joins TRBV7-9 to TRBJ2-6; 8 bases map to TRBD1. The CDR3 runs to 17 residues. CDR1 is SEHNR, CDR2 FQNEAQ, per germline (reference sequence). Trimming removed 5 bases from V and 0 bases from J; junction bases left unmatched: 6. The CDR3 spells CASSAGTGPSGANVLTF. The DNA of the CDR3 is TGTGCCAGCAGCGCCGGGACAGGACCCTCTGGGGCCAACGTCCTGACTTTC. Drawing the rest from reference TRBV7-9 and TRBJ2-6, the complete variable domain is DTGVSQNPRHKITKRGQNVTFRCDPISEHNRLYWYRQTLGQGPEFLTYFQNEAQLEKSRLLSDRFSAERPKGSFSTLEIQRTEQGDSAMYLCASSAGTGPSGANVLTFGAGSRLTVL.

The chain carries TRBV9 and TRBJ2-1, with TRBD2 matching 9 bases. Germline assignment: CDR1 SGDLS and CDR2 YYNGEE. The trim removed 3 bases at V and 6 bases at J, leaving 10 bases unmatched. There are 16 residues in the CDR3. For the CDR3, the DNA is TGTGCCAGCAGCGCCGACCTAGCGGGAAGCCTCAATGAGCAGTTCTTC. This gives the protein CASSADLAGSLNEQFF.

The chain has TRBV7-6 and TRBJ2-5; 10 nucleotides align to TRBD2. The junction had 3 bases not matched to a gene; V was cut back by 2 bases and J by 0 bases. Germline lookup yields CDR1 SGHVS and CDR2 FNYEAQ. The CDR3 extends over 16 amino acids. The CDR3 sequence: CASSLTGTSDQETQYF. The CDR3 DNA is TGTGCCAGCAGCTTAACCGGGACTAGCGACCAAGAGACCCAGTACTTC.

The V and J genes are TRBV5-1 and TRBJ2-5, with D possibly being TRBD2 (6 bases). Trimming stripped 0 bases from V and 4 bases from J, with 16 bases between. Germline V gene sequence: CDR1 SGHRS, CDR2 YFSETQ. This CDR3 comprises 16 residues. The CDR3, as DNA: TGCGCCAGCAGCTTGGGAGCCACGCGGAGGGGAGAGACCCAGTACTTC. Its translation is CASSLGATRRGETQYF.

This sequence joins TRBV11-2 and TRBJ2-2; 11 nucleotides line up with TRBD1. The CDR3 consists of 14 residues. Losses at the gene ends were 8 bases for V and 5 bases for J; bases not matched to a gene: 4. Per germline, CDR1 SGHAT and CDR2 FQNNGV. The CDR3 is CASGQGARTGELFF. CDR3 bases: TGTGCCAGCGGACAGGGGGCTAGGACCGGGGAGCTGTTTTTT.

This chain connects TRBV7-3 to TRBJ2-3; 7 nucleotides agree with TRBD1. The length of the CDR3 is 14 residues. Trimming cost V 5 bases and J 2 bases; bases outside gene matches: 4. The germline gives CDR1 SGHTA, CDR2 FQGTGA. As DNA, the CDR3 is TGTGCCAGCAGCCGAGACAGGGTCACAGATACGCAGTATTTT. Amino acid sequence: CASSRDRVTDTQYF.

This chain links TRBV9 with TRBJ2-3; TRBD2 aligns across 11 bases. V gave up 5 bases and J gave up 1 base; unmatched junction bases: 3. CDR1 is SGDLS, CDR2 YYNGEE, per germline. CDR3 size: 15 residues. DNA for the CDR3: TGTGCCAGCAGTGCGGGACTAGCGGGCACAGATACGCAGTATTTT. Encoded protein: CASSAGLAGTDTQYF. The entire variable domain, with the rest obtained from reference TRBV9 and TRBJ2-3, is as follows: DSGVTQTPKHLITATGQRVTLRCSPRSGDLSVYWYQQSLDQGLQFLIQYYNGEERAKGNILERFSAQQFPDLHSELNLSSLELGDSALYFCASSAGLAGTDTQYFGPGTRLTVL.

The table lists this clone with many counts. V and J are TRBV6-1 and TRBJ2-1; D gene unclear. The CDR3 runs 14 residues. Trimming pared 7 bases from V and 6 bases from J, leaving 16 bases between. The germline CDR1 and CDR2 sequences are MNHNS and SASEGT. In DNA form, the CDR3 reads TGTGCCAGCACCGAAGGGATGGAGACCAATGAGCAGTTCTTC. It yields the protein CASTEGMETNEQFF.

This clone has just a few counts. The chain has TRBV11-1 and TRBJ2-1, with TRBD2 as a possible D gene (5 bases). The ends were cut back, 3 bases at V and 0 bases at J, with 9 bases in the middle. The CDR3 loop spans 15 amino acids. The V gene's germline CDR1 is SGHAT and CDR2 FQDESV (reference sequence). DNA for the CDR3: TGTGCCAGCAGCTTGAATAGCGCCTCCTACAATGAGCAGTTCTTC. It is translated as CASSLNSASYNEQFF.

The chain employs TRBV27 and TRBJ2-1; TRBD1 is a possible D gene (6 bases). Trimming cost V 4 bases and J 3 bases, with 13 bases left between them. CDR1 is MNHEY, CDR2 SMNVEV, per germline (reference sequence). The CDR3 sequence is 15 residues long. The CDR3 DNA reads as TGTGCCAGCAGTTCACTGGACAGACGCTACAATGAGCAGTTCTTC. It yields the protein CASSSLDRRYNEQFF.